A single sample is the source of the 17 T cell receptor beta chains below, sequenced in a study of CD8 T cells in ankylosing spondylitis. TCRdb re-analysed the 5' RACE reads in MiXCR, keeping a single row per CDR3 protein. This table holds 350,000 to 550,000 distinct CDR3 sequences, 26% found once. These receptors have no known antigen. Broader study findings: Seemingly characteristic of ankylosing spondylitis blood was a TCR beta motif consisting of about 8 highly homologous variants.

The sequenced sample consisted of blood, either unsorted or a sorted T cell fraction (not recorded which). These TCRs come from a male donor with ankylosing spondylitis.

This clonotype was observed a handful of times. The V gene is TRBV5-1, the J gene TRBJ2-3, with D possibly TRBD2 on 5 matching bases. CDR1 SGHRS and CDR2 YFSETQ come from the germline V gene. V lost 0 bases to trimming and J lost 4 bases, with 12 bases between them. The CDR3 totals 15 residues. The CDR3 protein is CASSLESLGADTQYF. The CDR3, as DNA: TGCGCCAGCAGCTTGGAATCCCTGGGAGCAGATACGCAGTATTTT.

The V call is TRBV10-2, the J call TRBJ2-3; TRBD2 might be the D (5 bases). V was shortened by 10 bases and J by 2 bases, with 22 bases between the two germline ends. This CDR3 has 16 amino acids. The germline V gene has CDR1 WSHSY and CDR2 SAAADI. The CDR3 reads CATLNGDGDPTDTQYF. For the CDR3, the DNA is TGCGCCACTCTCAACGGAGACGGGGATCCCACAGATACGCAGTATTTT.

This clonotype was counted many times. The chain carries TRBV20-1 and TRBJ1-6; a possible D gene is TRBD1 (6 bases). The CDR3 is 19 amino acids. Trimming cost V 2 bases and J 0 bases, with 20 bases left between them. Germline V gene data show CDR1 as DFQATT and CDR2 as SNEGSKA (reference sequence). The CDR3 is CSARSTPRDINSYNSPLHF. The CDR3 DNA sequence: TGCAGTGCTAGATCCACGCCACGGGACATCAACTCCTATAATTCACCCCTCCACTTT.

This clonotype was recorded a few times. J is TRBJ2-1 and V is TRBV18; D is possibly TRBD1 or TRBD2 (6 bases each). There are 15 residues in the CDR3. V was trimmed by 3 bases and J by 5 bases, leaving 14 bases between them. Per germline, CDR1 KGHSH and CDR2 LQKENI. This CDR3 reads CASSPTGALDNEQFF. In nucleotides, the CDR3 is TGTGCCAGCTCACCTACGGGGGCCCTAGACAATGAGCAGTTCTTC.

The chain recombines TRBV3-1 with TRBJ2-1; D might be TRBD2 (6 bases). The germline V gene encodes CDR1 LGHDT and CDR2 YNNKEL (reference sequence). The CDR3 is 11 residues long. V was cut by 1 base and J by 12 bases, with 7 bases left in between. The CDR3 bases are TGTGCCAGCAGCCAAGTGGGGGGGCAGTTCTTC. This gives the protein CASSQVGGQFF.

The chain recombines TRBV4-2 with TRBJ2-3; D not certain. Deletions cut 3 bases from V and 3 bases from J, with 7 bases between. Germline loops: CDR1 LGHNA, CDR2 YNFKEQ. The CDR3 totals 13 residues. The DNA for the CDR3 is TGTGCCAGCAGCCATCCCCTTACAGATACGCAGTATTTT. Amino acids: CASSHPLTDTQYF.

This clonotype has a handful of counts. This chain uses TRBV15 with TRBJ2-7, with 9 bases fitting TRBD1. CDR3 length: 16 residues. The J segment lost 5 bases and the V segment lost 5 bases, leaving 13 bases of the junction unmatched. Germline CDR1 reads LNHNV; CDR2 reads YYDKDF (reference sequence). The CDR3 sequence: CATSARTGEVRNEQYV. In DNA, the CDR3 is TGTGCCACCAGCGCCCGGACAGGGGAGGTGAGGAACGAGCAGTACGTC.

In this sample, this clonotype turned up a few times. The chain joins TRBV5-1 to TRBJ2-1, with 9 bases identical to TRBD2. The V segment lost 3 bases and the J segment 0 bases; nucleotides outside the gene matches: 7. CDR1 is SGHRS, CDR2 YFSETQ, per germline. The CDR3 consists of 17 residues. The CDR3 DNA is TGCGCCAGCAGCTCCCTCCAAGCGGGAGGCTCCTACAATGAGCAGTTCTTC. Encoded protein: CASSSLQAGGSYNEQFF. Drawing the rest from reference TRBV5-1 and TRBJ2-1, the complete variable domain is KAGVTQTPRYLIKTRGQQVTLSCSPISGHRSVSWYQQTPGQGLQFLFEYFSETQRNKGNFPGRFSGRQFSNSRSEMNVSTLELGDSALYLCASSSLQAGGSYNEQFFGPGTRLTVL.

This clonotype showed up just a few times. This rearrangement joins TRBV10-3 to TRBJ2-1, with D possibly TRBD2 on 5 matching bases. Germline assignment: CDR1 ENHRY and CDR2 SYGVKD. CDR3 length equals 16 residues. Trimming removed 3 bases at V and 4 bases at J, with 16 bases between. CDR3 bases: TGTGCCATCAGTGACAGCGGAGCCATCCTTTACAATGAGCAGTTCTTC. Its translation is CAISDSGAILYNEQFF.

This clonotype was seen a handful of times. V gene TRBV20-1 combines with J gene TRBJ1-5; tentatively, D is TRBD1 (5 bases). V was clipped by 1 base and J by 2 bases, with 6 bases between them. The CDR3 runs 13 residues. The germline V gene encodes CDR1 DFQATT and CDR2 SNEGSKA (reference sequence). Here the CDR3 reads CSARARGNQPQHF. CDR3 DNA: TGCAGTGCTAGAGCCAGGGGCAATCAGCCCCAGCATTTT.

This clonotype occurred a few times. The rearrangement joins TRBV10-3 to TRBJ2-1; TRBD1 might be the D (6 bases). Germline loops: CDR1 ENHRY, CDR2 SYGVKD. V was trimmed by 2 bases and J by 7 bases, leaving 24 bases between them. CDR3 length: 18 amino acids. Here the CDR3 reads CAISEPELSRDTRNEQFF. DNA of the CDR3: TGTGCCATCAGTGAGCCCGAACTTTCCCGGGACACTAGAAATGAGCAGTTCTTC.

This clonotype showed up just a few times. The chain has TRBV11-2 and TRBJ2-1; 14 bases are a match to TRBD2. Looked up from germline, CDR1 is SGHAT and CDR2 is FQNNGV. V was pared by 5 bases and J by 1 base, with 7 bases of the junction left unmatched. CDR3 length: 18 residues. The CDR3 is CASSPRLAGGRSYNEQFF. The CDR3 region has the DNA TGTGCCAGCAGCCCGCGACTAGCGGGAGGGCGGTCCTACAATGAGCAGTTCTTC.

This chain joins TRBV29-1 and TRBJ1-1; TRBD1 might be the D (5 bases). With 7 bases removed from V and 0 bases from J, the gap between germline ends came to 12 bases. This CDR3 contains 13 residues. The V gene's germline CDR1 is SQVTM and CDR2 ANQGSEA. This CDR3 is CSATEIMNTEAFF. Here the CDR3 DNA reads TGCAGCGCGACAGAAATTATGAACACTGAAGCTTTCTTT.

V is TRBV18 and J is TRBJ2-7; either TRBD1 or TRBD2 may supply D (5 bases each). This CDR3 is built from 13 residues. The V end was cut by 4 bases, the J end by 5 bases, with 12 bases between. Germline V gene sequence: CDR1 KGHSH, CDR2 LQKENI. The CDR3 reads CASSLGVQNEQYV. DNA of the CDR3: TGTGCCAGCTCACTGGGGGTCCAAAACGAGCAGTACGTC.

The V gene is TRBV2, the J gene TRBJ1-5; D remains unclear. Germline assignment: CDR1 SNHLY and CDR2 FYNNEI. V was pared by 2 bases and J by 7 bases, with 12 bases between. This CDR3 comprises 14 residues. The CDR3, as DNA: TGTGCCAGCAGTGAACAGGCTCGCAGCCAGCCCCAGCATTTT. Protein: CASSEQARSQPQHF.

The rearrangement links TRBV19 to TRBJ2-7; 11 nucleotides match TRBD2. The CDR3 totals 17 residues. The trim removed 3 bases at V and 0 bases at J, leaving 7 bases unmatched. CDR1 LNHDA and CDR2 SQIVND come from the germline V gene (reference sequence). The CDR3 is CASSISGLAGGSYEQYF. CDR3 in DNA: TGTGCCAGTAGTATTTCGGGGCTAGCGGGAGGCTCCTACGAGCAGTACTTC. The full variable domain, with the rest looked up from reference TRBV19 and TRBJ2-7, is DGGITQSPKYLFRKEGQNVTLSCEQNLNHDAMYWYRQDPGQGLRLIYYSQIVNDFQKGDIAEGYSVSREKKESFPLTVTSAQKNPTAFYLCASSISGLAGGSYEQYFGPGTRLTVT.

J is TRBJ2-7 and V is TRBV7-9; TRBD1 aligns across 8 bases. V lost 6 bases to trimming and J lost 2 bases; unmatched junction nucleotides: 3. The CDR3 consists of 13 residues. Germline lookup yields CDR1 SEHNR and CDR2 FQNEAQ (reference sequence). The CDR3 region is CASRGQATYEQYF. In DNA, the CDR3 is TGTGCCAGCAGGGGACAGGCAACCTACGAGCAGTACTTC.